These 28 T cell receptor beta chains originate from one sample sequenced in a study of T cell clonality in common variable immunodeficiency. The antigens for these receptors are not known. The protocol was immunoSEQ multiplex PCR, while the TCRdb copy is restricted to in-frame clones and leaves out a portion. Singletons are absent from the sample, which has approximately 30,000 clones. Study-level findings and limits: Common variable immunodeficiency TCR beta sequences reportedly had fewer deletions and N-nucleotide insertions.

What was sequenced was peripheral blood mononuclear cells. Receptors were obtained from a human donor with common variable immunodeficiency.

This clone was seen more than once but under ten times. The read ends 3 residues shy of where the CDR3 ends; the end is completed using the germline J gene. The chain combines TRBV6-2 or TRBV6-3 with TRBJ1-5; tentative D call: TRBD1 (6 bases). CDR1 is MNHEY and CDR2 is SVGEGT in the germline V gene. The CDR3 spans 14 residues. Trimming shortened V by 10 bases and J by 3 bases, and 16 bases separated the two germline ends. The CDR3 sequence: CATRGGGLNQPQHF. The CDR3 bases that were read are TGTGCCACCCGAGGGGGGGGCCTCAATCAGCCC.

In its sample, this clone was seen a few times. The sequenced fragment ends 3 residues before the CDR3 boundary, so the rest is inferred from the germline J gene. This sequence joins TRBV7-2 and TRBJ2-1, with 7 bases aligning to TRBD2. This CDR3 spans 15 amino acids. V lost 3 bases to trimming and J lost 4 bases; unmatched junction nucleotides: 6. Germline CDR1 is SGHTA and CDR2 is FQGNSA. This CDR3 is CASSFGLAEYNEQFF. The covered CDR3 bases are TGTGCCAGCAGCTTCGGGCTAGCGGAGTACAATGAG.

This clone was detected only a few times. The CDR3 end falls 3 residues outside the read, so it is completed with the germline J gene. The chain employs TRBV20-1 and TRBJ1-1; 9 positions agree with TRBD1. V trimming: 6 bases; J trimming: 1 base; junction bases outside the gene matches: 9. CDR3 length equals 15 residues. CDR1 is DFQATT and CDR2 is SNEGSKA in the germline V gene (reference sequence). The sequenced part of the CDR3 DNA is TGCAGTGCGGCCACAGGGGGCGCCGGGAACACTGAA. It is translated as CSAATGGAGNTE. From start to end, the CDR3 is CSAATGGAGNTEAFF.

Of note for this clone: Read sequence stops 3 residues before the CDR3 end, and the germline J gene provides the missing end. This chain connects TRBV6-2 or TRBV6-3 to TRBJ1-1; 8 positions match TRBD1. The CDR3 contains 14 residues. In germline, CDR1 is MNHEY, CDR2 SVGEGT. The junction had 6 bases not matched to a gene; V was cut back by 6 bases and J by 3 bases. The CDR3 DNA, read in part, is TGTGCCAGCAGCTCATACAGGGGGGACACTGAA. It specifies CASSSYRGDTE. The full CDR3 reads CASSSYRGDTEAFF.

This clone was detected a few times. The read ends 3 residues early relative to the CDR3; the germline J gene fills the gap. The V call is TRBV19, the J call TRBJ1-6; weak D call: TRBD1 (5 bases). The germline V and J ends were trimmed by 4 bases and 6 bases, with 16 bases remaining between them. CDR1 and CDR2 (germline): LNHDA, SQIVND (reference sequence). The CDR3 covers 16 residues. The sequenced CDR3 bases are TGTGCCAGTAGTAAAGACAGCACGAGGGGTAATTCACCC. This sequence encodes CASSKDSTRGNSP. The complete CDR3 reads CASSKDSTRGNSPLHF.

About this clone itself: The read ends 3 residues shy of where the CDR3 ends; the end is completed using the germline J gene. V gene TRBV18 combines with J gene TRBJ2-6; D gene uncertain. V dropped 0 bases and J dropped 0 bases, with 6 bases sitting between them. There are 16 residues in the CDR3. Germline CDR1 is KGHSH and CDR2 is LQKENI. The CDR3 spells CASSPPSISGANVLTF. The sequenced CDR3 bases are TGTGCCAGCTCACCACCGAGCATCTCTGGGGCCAACGTC.

This clone was seen many times. The observed sequence ends 3 residues before the CDR3 terminus, with the missing tail filled in from the germline J gene. The chain carries TRBV18 and TRBJ1-2, with 7 bases fitting TRBD1. The CDR3 totals 12 residues. Per the germline V gene, CDR1 is KGHSH and CDR2 is LQKENI. The V segment lost 4 bases and the J segment 5 bases; nucleotides outside the gene matches: 1. CDR3 DNA, as far as it was read: TGTGCCAGCTCACAACAGGGGTATGGC. It translates to CASSQQGYG. The entire CDR3 protein is CASSQQGYGYTF.

Incomplete CDR3 DNA: TGTGCCAGCAGTGGGGCGGCAGGCGCTAATGAAAAA. Amino acids: CASSGAAGANEK. The whole CDR3 is CASSGAAGANEKLFF. This rearrangement joins TRBV6-2 or TRBV6-3 to TRBJ1-4, with D maybe TRBD1 (5 bases). The CDR3 goes on 3 residues after the read ends, and that part is filled in from the germline J gene. Germline CDR1 reads MNHEY; CDR2 reads SVGEGT. Trimming pared 5 bases from V and 3 bases from J, leaving 13 bases between. The length of the CDR3 is 15 residues.

This clone was seen at least ten times. Coverage ceases 3 residues before the CDR3 finishes, and the germline J gene fills in the end. The chain couples TRBV20-1 to TRBJ2-5, with TRBD2 identical over 9 bases. V was pared by 3 bases and J by 5 bases, with 7 bases of the junction left unmatched. The germline CDR1 and CDR2 sequences are DFQATT and SNEGSKA (reference sequence). The CDR3 is made up of 14 amino acids. CDR3 DNA (partial): TGCAGTGCTAGGGTAGCGGGGGCCGGGGAGACC. It specifies CSARVAGAGET. The CDR3 in full is CSARVAGAGETQYF.

This clone was observed a few times. This may stem from a read error, because a much larger clone lies one nucleotide away. The read terminates 3 residues ahead of where the CDR3 ends, so the germline J gene completes it. V and J are TRBV18 and TRBJ1-2; possibly TRBD1 for D (6 bases). This CDR3 comprises 13 residues. CDR1 is KGHSH, CDR2 LQKENI, per germline. The CDR3 bases that were read are TGTGCCAGCTCACCTACAGGGAGGAAAGGC. Protein sequence: CASSPTGRKG. The complete CDR3 protein is CASSPTGRKGYTF.

This clone has at least ten counts. Coverage ceases 3 residues before the CDR3 finishes, and the germline J gene fills in the end. V usage is TRBV7-2 and J usage is TRBJ1-1; unclear D gene. CDR3 length: 15 residues. Germline CDR1 and CDR2: SGHTA and FQGNSA. Trimming left V 5 bases short and J 3 bases short, with 16 bases between. The covered CDR3 bases are TGTGCCAGCAGCCCAATAGGAGGTCGGGACACTGAA. Translated, it gives CASSPIGGRDTE. The complete CDR3 protein is CASSPIGGRDTEAFF.

This clone was picked up a small number of times. The sequenced fragment ends 3 residues before the CDR3 boundary, so the rest is inferred from the germline J gene. The chain recombines TRBV7-9 with TRBJ1-3; tentative D call: TRBD1 (5 bases). The V end was cut by 5 bases, the J end by 4 bases, with 12 bases between. Germline V gene sequence: CDR1 SEHNR, CDR2 FQNEAQ (reference sequence). This CDR3 contains 14 residues. CDR3 bases read: TGTGCCAGCAGCCAGGATGGGGCGGGAAACACC. Translating it yields CASSQDGAGNT. The whole CDR3 region reads CASSQDGAGNTIYF.

This clone has more than one count but fewer than ten. Read sequence stops 3 residues before the CDR3 end, and the germline J gene provides the missing end. The rearrangement joins TRBV19 to TRBJ1-2; the D is unclear. The CDR3 covers 15 residues. Germline CDR1 and CDR2: LNHDA and SQIVND (reference sequence). V gave up 1 base and J gave up 5 bases, with 14 bases separating them. The chain's CDR3 is CASSIVDSRGYGYTF. The covered CDR3 bases are TGTGCCAGTAGTATAGTCGACTCGAGAGGTTATGGC.

This clone was seen ten or more times. Read data end 3 residues before the CDR3 end; the end is taken from the germline J gene. The V gene is TRBV2, the J gene TRBJ1-4; D perhaps matches TRBD1 (5 bases). The CDR3 extends over 16 amino acids. CDR1 and CDR2 (germline): SNHLY, FYNNEI. Between the trimmed V and J ends, which lost 6 bases and 8 bases, there was a span of 22 bases. The sequenced CDR3 bases are TGTGCCAGCAGGCTAGCAACCGGGGGTAGTGGGGAAAAA. Protein sequence: CASRLATGGSGEK. The complete CDR3 reads CASRLATGGSGEKLFF.

A word on this clone: The read is 3 residues too short to cover the CDR3 end, so that end is filled in from the germline J gene. V usage is TRBV19 and J usage is TRBJ1-5, with a possible D match to TRBD1 (6 bases). There are 15 residues in the CDR3. Germline V lookup: CDR1 LNHDA, CDR2 SQIVND (reference sequence). The germline V and J ends were trimmed by 6 bases and 7 bases, with 19 bases remaining between them. The CDR3 DNA, read in part, is TGTGCCAGTAGGCCCTCGGGACAACTTTGGCAGCCC. This encodes CASRPSGQLWQP. The entire CDR3 sequence reads CASRPSGQLWQPQHF.

There are a few counts of this clone. The read gets to within 3 residues of the CDR3 end, and the germline J gene fills in the rest. The chain links TRBV11-3 to TRBJ1-1, with D perhaps matching TRBD1 (5 bases). This CDR3 has 13 residues. V lost 5 bases and J 3 bases, leaving 10 bases between the germline ends. Germline assignment: CDR1 SGHNT and CDR2 YENEEA. CDR3 DNA (partial): TGTGCCAGCAGCCGCATCAGGGACACTGAA. It translates to CASSRIRDTE. The CDR3 as a whole reads CASSRIRDTEAFF.

In its sample, this clone was seen a few times. The CDR3 goes on 3 residues after the read ends, and that part is filled in from the germline J gene. J is TRBJ1-5 and V is TRBV2; no clear D gene. Germline values: CDR1 SNHLY, CDR2 FYNNEI. This CDR3 is built from 15 residues. The V end lost 2 bases, the J end lost 4 bases, and 12 bases lay between the germline ends. The CDR3: CASSELPGGNQPQHF. The DNA read from the CDR3 is TGTGCCAGCAGTGAACTCCCTGGAGGGAATCAGCCC.

Turning to this clone: The read halts 3 residues ahead of the CDR3 end, with the missing end drawn from the germline J gene. The V gene is TRBV30, the J gene TRBJ1-1, with a tentative D call TRBD1 (5 bases). The CDR3 totals 15 residues. V lost 0 bases to trimming and J lost 4 bases, with 15 bases between them. Germline CDR1 reads GTSNPN; CDR2 reads SVGIG (reference sequence). The CDR3 bases that were read are TGTGCCTGGAGTGTTTTGGACCGGGGGAGCACTGAA. This gives the protein CAWSVLDRGSTE. The full-length CDR3 reads as CAWSVLDRGSTEAFF.

To note about this clone: The read halts 3 residues ahead of the CDR3 end, with the missing end drawn from the germline J gene. V is TRBV5-1 and J is TRBJ1-3, with no clear D. V lost 1 base and J 0 bases, leaving 5 bases between the germline ends. The germline CDR1 and CDR2 sequences are SGHRS and YFSETQ. The CDR3 consists of 14 residues. The sequenced part of the CDR3 DNA is TGCGCCAGCAGCTTGCAGAGCTCTGGAAACACC. Protein sequence: CASSLQSSGNT. The entire CDR3 reads CASSLQSSGNTIYF.

Note on this clone: The read halts 3 residues ahead of the CDR3 end, with the missing end drawn from the germline J gene. The chain couples TRBV5-1 to TRBJ2-3; tentatively, D is TRBD1 (5 bases). Per the germline V gene, CDR1 is SGHRS and CDR2 is YFSETQ. The CDR3 is 17 residues long. V was clipped by 0 bases and J by 2 bases, with 16 bases between them. CDR3 residues: CASSLGPRIGDTDTQYF. Partial CDR3 DNA: TGCGCCAGCAGCTTGGGCCCTCGGATAGGGGACACAGATACG.

This clone was observed a few times. Read coverage stops 3 residues before the CDR3 terminus; the germline J gene supplies the remainder. The V and J genes are TRBV7-2 and TRBJ2-7; D is unresolved. The V end lost 0 bases, the J end lost 3 bases, and 12 bases lay between the germline ends. CDR3 size: 15 residues. Germline lookup yields CDR1 SGHTA and CDR2 FQGNSA. The CDR3 DNA, read in part, is TGTGCCAGCAGCTTAGCCGCCTACGAAAACTACGAG. The encoded protein is CASSLAAYENYE. The full CDR3 protein reads CASSLAAYENYEQYF.

This clone has a handful of counts. The read terminates 3 residues ahead of where the CDR3 ends, so the germline J gene completes it. V is TRBV6-4 and J is TRBJ2-3; tentative D call: TRBD2 (5 bases). The CDR3 has 16 amino acids. The V gene lost 1 base and the J gene lost 0 bases, with 11 bases spanning the gap. Germline V gives CDR1 MRHNA, CDR2 SNTAGT. The sequenced part of the CDR3 DNA is TGTGCCAGCAGTGACTACGGACTTTCTAGCACAGATACG. This translates into CASSDYGLSSTDT. The full CDR3 is CASSDYGLSSTDTQYF.

A note on this clone: The CDR3 goes on 3 residues after the read ends, and that part is filled in from the germline J gene. The chain carries TRBV30 and TRBJ1-4; 7 positions agree with TRBD1. V shed 3 bases and J 7 bases; nucleotides not matched to a gene: 8. This CDR3 has 14 amino acids. Looked up from germline, CDR1 is GTSNPN and CDR2 is SVGIG (reference sequence). CDR3 residues: CAWRFDRVGEKLFF. CDR3 bases read: TGTGCCTGGAGATTTGACAGGGTCGGTGAAAAA.

The sample holds many counts of this clone. The CDR3 end is not reached by the read, which stops 3 residues before it; the germline J gene fills it in. This chain joins TRBV10-3 and TRBJ2-7; a weak D match, TRBD1 (6 bases). Germline V gives CDR1 ENHRY, CDR2 SYGVKD. The V gene lost 3 bases and the J gene lost 3 bases, with 18 bases spanning the gap. This CDR3 has 16 residues. The sequenced CDR3 bases are TGTGCCATCAGTGATATAGCCGGGACAAGGGGCTACGAG. This sequence encodes CAISDIAGTRGYE. The full-length CDR3 reads as CAISDIAGTRGYEQYF.

This clone has just a few counts. The read gets to within 3 residues of the CDR3 end, and the germline J gene fills in the rest. The rearrangement joins TRBV19 to TRBJ1-2, with 7 bases aligning to TRBD1. The CDR3 spans 13 residues. Germline V gives CDR1 LNHDA, CDR2 SQIVND (reference sequence). The sequenced part of the CDR3 DNA is TGTGCCAGTAGGACAGGGACCGCAGGAGGC. Its translation is CASRTGTAGG. In full, the CDR3 reads CASRTGTAGGYTF.

CDR3 protein: CAWNRDSNQPQHF. The CDR3 bases that were read are TGTGCCTGGAACAGGGATAGCAATCAGCCC. This sequence joins TRBV30 and TRBJ1-5, with D perhaps TRBD1 (6 bases). Coverage ceases 3 residues before the CDR3 finishes, and the germline J gene fills in the end. Trimming left V 4 bases short and J 0 bases short, with 7 bases between. Looked up from germline, CDR1 is GTSNPN and CDR2 is SVGIG (reference sequence). The CDR3 has 13 residues.

A word on this clone: The read comes to an end 3 residues before the CDR3 does, leaving the germline J gene to fill in the end. The chain joins TRBV7-9 to TRBJ2-2; 7 nucleotides match TRBD1. The CDR3 contains 15 residues. With V trimmed by 5 bases and J by 0 bases, 3 bases remained unmatched. Per the germline V gene, CDR1 is SEHNR and CDR2 is FQNEAQ (reference sequence). CDR3 residues: CASSADRANTGELFF. The sequenced CDR3 bases are TGTGCCAGCAGCGCCGACAGGGCGAACACCGGGGAG.

As regards this clone: The read comes to an end 3 residues before the CDR3 does, leaving the germline J gene to fill in the end. This chain links TRBV18 with TRBJ1-2, with TRBD1 identical over 7 bases. The germline CDR1 and CDR2 sequences are KGHSH and LQKENI. V shed 2 bases, J shed 2 bases, and the junction held 2 bases outside the gene matches. This CDR3 is built from 14 residues. CDR3 region: CASSPRDRNYGYTF. CDR3 DNA, as far as it was read: TGTGCCAGCTCACCAAGGGACAGAAACTATGGC.